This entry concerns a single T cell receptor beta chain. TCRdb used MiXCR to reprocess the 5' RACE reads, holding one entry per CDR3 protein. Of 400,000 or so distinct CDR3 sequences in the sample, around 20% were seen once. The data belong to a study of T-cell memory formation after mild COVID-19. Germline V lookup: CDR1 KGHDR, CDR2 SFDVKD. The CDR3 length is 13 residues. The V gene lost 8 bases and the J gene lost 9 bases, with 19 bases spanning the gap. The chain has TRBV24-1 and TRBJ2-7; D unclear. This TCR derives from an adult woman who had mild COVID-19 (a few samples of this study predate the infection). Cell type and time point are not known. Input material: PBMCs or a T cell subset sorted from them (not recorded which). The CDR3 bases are TGTGCCACCAAAGTTCTACGTCAACGATCGCAGTACTTC. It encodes CATKVLRQRSQYF.